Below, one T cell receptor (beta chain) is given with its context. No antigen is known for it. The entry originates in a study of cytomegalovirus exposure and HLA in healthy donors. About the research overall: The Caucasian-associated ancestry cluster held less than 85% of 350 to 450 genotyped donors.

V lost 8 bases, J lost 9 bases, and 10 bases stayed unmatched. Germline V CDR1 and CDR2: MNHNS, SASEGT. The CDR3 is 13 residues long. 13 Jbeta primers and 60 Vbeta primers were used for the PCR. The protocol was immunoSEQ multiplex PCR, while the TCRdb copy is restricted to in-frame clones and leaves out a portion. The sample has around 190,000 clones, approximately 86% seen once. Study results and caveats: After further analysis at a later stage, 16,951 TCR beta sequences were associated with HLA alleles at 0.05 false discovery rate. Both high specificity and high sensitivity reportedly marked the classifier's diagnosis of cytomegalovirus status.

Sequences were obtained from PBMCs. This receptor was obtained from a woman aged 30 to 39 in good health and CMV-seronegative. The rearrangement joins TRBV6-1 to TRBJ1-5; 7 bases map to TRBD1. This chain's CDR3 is CASLGQPRGPQHF. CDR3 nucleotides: TGTGCCAGCCTGGGACAGCCCAGGGGGCCCCAGCATTTT.